The entry below describes one TCR beta chain. These data come from a study of molecular identifiers for immune sequencing clone quantification. The wider study: In the replicates, RNA derived from about 19,000 or 110,000 naive CD8 cells was divided into five parts, and four were sequenced.

Unmatched junction bases numbered 8, after V lost 1 base and J lost 4 bases. There are 17 residues in the CDR3. Germline CDR1 reads MRHNA; CDR2 reads SNTAGT. TCRdb analysed the PCR reads with MiXCR anew, one entry per CDR3 protein. The sample consists of 100,000 or so distinct CDR3 sequences, roughly 38% of them appearing once. The source of this sequence is a human donor in good health. Some libraries in this study had Jurkat cell RNA spiked in. What was sequenced was naive CD8+ T cells from blood, with Jurkat cell RNA spiked in. The subset: FACS-sorted CD8+CD4-CCR7+CD45RA+ naive T cells. The chain recombines TRBV6-4 with TRBJ2-1; 9 bases are a match to TRBD1. The CDR3 bases are TGTGCCAGCAGTGACTTCCCCGCCGGGACAGGGTACAATGAGCAGTTCTTC. This encodes CASSDFPAGTGYNEQFF.